The 10 T cell receptor beta chains given below trace back to one sample, sequenced in a study of blood T cell repertoires in COVID-19. Libraries were prepared by immunoSEQ multiplex PCR; TCRdb keeps only in-frame clonotypes and omits some of them. The data show 250,000 or so clones, with roughly 89% seen just once and 3.5% to 5% held by the top ten. Sequencing was done on a sample of peripheral blood. These receptors originate from a middle-aged woman who had recovered from COVID-19.

This chain connects TRBV10-2 to TRBJ2-2; TRBD2 agrees at 16 bases. V was pared by 6 bases and J by 5 bases, with 3 bases of the junction left unmatched. CDR3 size: 16 residues. Germline V lookup: CDR1 WSHSY, CDR2 SAAADI. DNA for the CDR3: TGCGCCAGCAGACCGGGACTAGCGGGAGGGACCGGGGAGCTGTTTTTT. Its translation: CASRPGLAGGTGELFF.

The chain recombines TRBV5-5 with TRBJ2-2; the match to TRBD2 covers 14 bases. Germline V lookup: CDR1 SGHKS, CDR2 YYEKEE (reference sequence). With V trimmed by 4 bases and J by 6 bases, 5 bases remained unmatched. This CDR3 has 16 amino acids. The CDR3 nucleotides read TGTGCCAGCAGCCGGACTAGCGGGAGGCGGGCCGGGGAGCTGTTTTTT. Its protein is CASSRTSGRRAGELFF.

This chain connects TRBV6-5 to TRBJ1-1; D remains unclear. The length of the CDR3 is 13 residues. The V gene's germline CDR1 is MNHEY and CDR2 SVGAGI. The V end lost 10 bases, the J end lost 6 bases, and 18 bases lay between the germline ends. CDR3 loop: CATFSTMVAEAFF. In DNA, the CDR3 is TGTGCCACATTCTCAACTATGGTTGCTGAAGCTTTCTTT.

The sample holds one count of this clone. This CDR3 is CASSPQRETQYF. The CDR3 nucleotides are TGTGCCAGCAGCCCCCAGCGAGAGACCCAGTACTTC. The gene calls are TRBV7-9 and TRBJ2-5; D is unresolved. The V and J ends lost 5 bases and 4 bases respectively, with 8 bases between them. The CDR3 is 12 amino acids. CDR1 SEHNR and CDR2 FQNEAQ come from the germline V gene (reference sequence). Combining the CDR3 with reference TRBV7-9 and TRBJ2-5 gives the whole variable domain DTGVSQNPRHKITKRGQNVTFRCDPISEHNRLYWYRQTLGQGPEFLTYFQNEAQLEKSRLLSDRFSAERPKGSFSTLEIQRTEQGDSAMYLCASSPQRETQYFGPGTRLLVL.

The chain links TRBV5-1 to TRBJ2-5, with 7 bases fitting TRBD1. The junction had 5 bases not matched to a gene; V was cut back by 4 bases and J by 5 bases. From germline, CDR1 is SGHRS and CDR2 YFSETQ. The CDR3 runs to 13 residues. The DNA of the CDR3 is TGCGCCAGCAGCCCGGGGACAGCGGAGACCCAGTACTTC. Amino acid sequence: CASSPGTAETQYF. Variable domain in full (rest from reference TRBV5-1 and TRBJ2-5): KAGVTQTPRYLIKTRGQQVTLSCSPISGHRSVSWYQQTPGQGLQFLFEYFSETQRNKGNFPGRFSGRQFSNSRSEMNVSTLELGDSALYLCASSPGTAETQYFGPGTRLLVL.

This clone was found a few times. The chain recombines TRBV29-1 with TRBJ2-1, with 7 bases aligning to TRBD2. The V segment lost 7 bases and the J segment 6 bases; nucleotides outside the gene matches: 15. The CDR3 consists of 15 residues. The germline CDR1 and CDR2 sequences are SQVTM and ANQGSEA. CDR3 loop: CSGSQRWGGSNEQFF. In nucleotides, the CDR3 is TGCAGCGGATCTCAAAGGTGGGGGGGAAGCAATGAGCAGTTCTTC.

The rearrangement uses TRBV16 and TRBJ1-1; D unresolved. The ends were cut back, 3 bases at V and 11 bases at J, with 13 bases in the middle. Germline V gene lookup returns CDR1 KGHSY and CDR2 FQNENV. The CDR3 length is 12 residues. The CDR3 bases are TGTGCCAGCAGCCAGGCCGGGAATTTGGCTTTCTTT. Encoded protein: CASSQAGNLAFF. The full variable domain, in which reference TRBV16 and TRBJ1-1 provide the parts outside the CDR3, is GEEVAQTPKHLVRGEGQKAKLYCAPIKGHSYVFWYQQVLKNEFKFLISFQNENVFDETGMPKERFSAKCLPNSPCSLEIQATKLEDSAVYFCASSQAGNLAFFGQGTRLTVV.

This chain uses TRBV10-3 with TRBJ1-1, with D unclear. V was trimmed by 8 bases and J by 1 base, leaving 17 bases between them. CDR1 and CDR2 from the germline V gene are ENHRY and SYGVKD. The length of the CDR3 is 15 residues. The CDR3 sequence: CAILAERVGNTEAFF. CDR3 in DNA: TGTGCCATCCTGGCGGAGAGGGTCGGGAACACTGAAGCTTTCTTT.

This chain uses TRBV5-1 with TRBJ1-1; D may be TRBD1 (5 bases). V gave up 2 bases and J gave up 0 bases, with 11 bases separating them. From germline, CDR1 is SGHRS and CDR2 YFSETQ. This CDR3 has 15 residues. The DNA for the CDR3 is TGCGCCAGCAGCTTCACGGGGGAAATGAACACTGAAGCTTTCTTT. This translates into CASSFTGEMNTEAFF. Using reference TRBV5-1 and TRBJ1-1 for the parts outside the CDR3, the full variable domain is KAGVTQTPRYLIKTRGQQVTLSCSPISGHRSVSWYQQTPGQGLQFLFEYFSETQRNKGNFPGRFSGRQFSNSRSEMNVSTLELGDSALYLCASSFTGEMNTEAFFGQGTRLTVV.

The V gene is TRBV30, the J gene TRBJ2-2, with D unclear. V was cut by 3 bases and J by 0 bases, with 5 bases left in between. Per germline, CDR1 GTSNPN and CDR2 SVGIG (reference sequence). The CDR3 has 13 residues. CDR3 loop: CAWSGSNTGELFF. The CDR3 nucleotides are TGTGCCTGGAGCGGGTCGAACACCGGGGAGCTGTTTTTT. The full variable domain, its missing parts supplied by reference TRBV30 and TRBJ2-2, is SQTIHQWPATLVQPVGSPLSLECTVEGTSNPNLYWYRQAAGRGLQLLFYSVGIGQISSEVPQNLSASRPQDRQFILSSKKLLLSDSGFYLCAWSGSNTGELFFGEGSRLTVL.